The 17 T cell receptor beta chains below were found in one sample sequenced in a study of T cell changes during pregnancy in multiple sclerosis. Produced via immunoSEQ multiplex PCR; TCRdb's table is partial and in-frame only. The sample includes some 100,000 clones, 94% seen only once; the top ten take roughly 1%. The specimen comprised peripheral blood, sampled before pregnancy. All receptors derive from a female donor with multiple sclerosis, enrolled in a pregnancy study.

V and J are TRBV5-1 and TRBJ2-1; 7 bases agree with TRBD2. Unmatched junction bases numbered 9, after V lost 7 bases and J lost 5 bases. The germline V gene has CDR1 SGHRS and CDR2 YFSETQ. This CDR3 comprises 14 residues. CDR3: CASRGAGVDNEQFF. The CDR3 DNA reads TGCGCCAGCCGAGGGGCGGGAGTCGACAATGAGCAGTTCTTC.

V is TRBV30 and J is TRBJ1-3; no definite D call. The CDR3 sequence is 13 residues long. V lost 3 bases, J lost 3 bases, and 9 bases lay in between. Per the germline V gene, CDR1 is GTSNPN and CDR2 is SVGIG (reference sequence). The CDR3 reads CAWRFGGGNTIYF. Here the CDR3 DNA reads TGTGCCTGGAGATTCGGTGGTGGAAACACCATATATTTT.

J is TRBJ2-3 and V is TRBV27; 7 bases match TRBD1. The CDR3 is 19 residues long. The V segment lost 7 bases and the J segment 2 bases; nucleotides outside the gene matches: 21. The V gene's germline CDR1 is MNHEY and CDR2 SMNVEV (reference sequence). The CDR3 DNA is TGTGCCAGCACCTCAGGGCCCCCCCCGACAGGGATTATCACAGATACGCAGTATTTT. Amino acid sequence: CASTSGPPPTGIITDTQYF.

This clone was seen only a few times. The chain is built from TRBV28 and TRBJ2-7; 12 positions agree with TRBD1. Germline V gene lookup returns CDR1 MDHEN and CDR2 SYDVKM. The V gene end was trimmed by 6 bases and the J gene end by 6 bases; junction bases not matched to a gene: 12. This CDR3 contains 16 residues. In DNA form, the CDR3 reads TGTGCCAGCAGCCCGCGGCAGGGACAGGGGGCTTTCGAGCAGTACTTC. This encodes CASSPRQGQGAFEQYF.

This chain uses TRBV7-9 with TRBJ2-3, with D possibly matching TRBD2 (6 bases). Trimming shortened V by 4 bases and J by 5 bases, and 16 bases separated the two germline ends. There are 15 residues in the CDR3. CDR1 and CDR2 from the germline V gene are SEHNR and FQNEAQ (reference sequence). The CDR3 DNA follows: TGTGCCAGCAGCTACGGGACTCAACGAAAAGATACGCAGTATTTT. This gives the protein CASSYGTQRKDTQYF.

This chain links TRBV19 with TRBJ2-3; possible D gene TRBD2, 5 bases. The CDR3 consists of 13 residues. Germline-derived CDR1 and CDR2 are LNHDA and SQIVND (reference sequence). Trimming took 9 bases from V and 4 from J, leaving 14 bases between them. The CDR3 here is CASRTAGADTQYF. As DNA, the CDR3 is TGTGCCAGCCGGACCGCCGGGGCAGATACGCAGTATTTT.

The V call is TRBV30, the J call TRBJ2-1; a possible D gene is TRBD2 (6 bases). The V end was cut by 5 bases, the J end by 6 bases, with 11 bases between. This CDR3 is built from 12 residues. Germline CDR1 reads GTSNPN; CDR2 reads SVGIG (reference sequence). The CDR3 loop is CAWGTGGNEQFF. DNA for the CDR3: TGTGCCTGGGGGACTGGGGGCAATGAGCAGTTCTTC. Full variable domain (remainder filled in from reference TRBV30 and TRBJ2-1): SQTIHQWPATLVQPVGSPLSLECTVEGTSNPNLYWYRQAAGRGLQLLFYSVGIGQISSEVPQNLSASRPQDRQFILSSKKLLLSDSGFYLCAWGTGGNEQFFGPGTRLTVL.

The chain combines TRBV29-1 with TRBJ1-2, with 7 bases lining up with TRBD1. The CDR3 has 13 amino acids. Looked up from germline, CDR1 is SQVTM and CDR2 is ANQGSEA. V shed 3 bases, J shed 5 bases, and the junction held 6 bases outside the gene matches. CDR3 residues: CSVDPTGSYGYTF. The CDR3 DNA follows: TGCAGCGTTGACCCGACAGGGTCATATGGCTACACCTTC.

The chain uses TRBV7-9 and TRBJ1-4; 9 nucleotides line up with TRBD1. This CDR3 is built from 16 residues. V shed 6 bases, J shed 11 bases, and the junction held 16 bases outside the gene matches. Per the germline V gene, CDR1 is SEHNR and CDR2 is FQNEAQ (reference sequence). This CDR3 reads CASRDTGGGRRGKLFF. The DNA of the CDR3 is TGTGCCAGCAGGGATACAGGGGGCGGCCGCAGGGGGAAACTGTTTTTT.

The rearrangement uses TRBV25-1 and TRBJ1-4; TRBD1 aligns across 7 bases. The CDR3 spans 18 residues. The V segment lost 9 bases and the J segment 0 bases; nucleotides outside the gene matches: 16. CDR1 is MGHDK, CDR2 SYGVNS, per germline. In DNA, the CDR3 is TGTGCCAGACAGGGGACCCCCTCGCACTTTGCAACTAATGAAAAACTGTTTTTT. Amino acid sequence: CARQGTPSHFATNEKLFF.

This clone was picked up a small number of times. V gene TRBV19 combines with J gene TRBJ1-2, with D perhaps matching TRBD1 (5 bases). In germline, CDR1 is LNHDA, CDR2 SQIVND (reference sequence). CDR3 length equals 12 residues. The germline V and J ends were trimmed by 8 bases and 4 bases, with 11 bases remaining between them. The CDR3 reads CASHNGGYGYTF. The DNA for the CDR3 is TGTGCCAGTCATAACGGGGGCTATGGCTACACCTTC. Filled out from reference TRBV19 and TRBJ1-2, the complete variable domain reads DGGITQSPKYLFRKEGQNVTLSCEQNLNHDAMYWYRQDPGQGLRLIYYSQIVNDFQKGDIAEGYSVSREKKESFPLTVTSAQKNPTAFYLCASHNGGYGYTFGSGTRLTVV.

V gene TRBV18 combines with J gene TRBJ2-2, with D hard to call. The CDR3 has 14 residues. The V gene's germline CDR1 is KGHSH and CDR2 LQKENI. Between the trimmed V and J ends, which lost 3 bases and 4 bases, there was a span of 9 bases. CDR3 DNA sequence: TGTGCCAGCTCACCGGGCCTTGTCACCGGGGAGCTGTTTTTT. Protein product: CASSPGLVTGELFF.

The genes are TRBV5-1 and TRBJ2-1, with 7 bases that match TRBD2. J gave up 7 bases and V 7 bases, and 5 bases lay outside the gene matches. The germline V gene has CDR1 SGHRS and CDR2 YFSETQ. There are 12 residues in the CDR3. The CDR3 loop reads CASALGGNEQFF. CDR3 bases: TGCGCCAGCGCCCTGGGGGGGAATGAGCAGTTCTTC.

V and J are TRBV7-2 and TRBJ2-5; D gene uncertain. The V end lost 0 bases, the J end lost 5 bases, and 7 bases lay between the germline ends. The CDR3 loop spans 13 amino acids. CDR1 and CDR2 from the germline V gene are SGHTA and FQGNSA. CDR3 DNA sequence: TGTGCCAGCAGCTTAGCCCCTTTGGAGACCCAGTACTTC. Its protein is CASSLAPLETQYF.

The rearrangement links TRBV6-1 to TRBJ2-3, with 8 positions matching TRBD2. Trimming removed 0 bases from V and 2 bases from J; junction bases left unmatched: 10. This CDR3 is built from 18 residues. From germline, CDR1 is MNHNS and CDR2 SASEGT. CDR3 in DNA: TGTGCCAGCAGTGAAGCGCTTGGAGTAGCGGGACCCACAGATACGCAGTATTTT. Its translation is CASSEALGVAGPTDTQYF.

J is TRBJ1-1 and V is TRBV6-6; TRBD1 agrees at 9 bases. The V segment lost 5 bases and the J segment 1 base; nucleotides outside the gene matches: 8. This CDR3 comprises 16 residues. Germline V gene data show CDR1 as MNHNY and CDR2 as SVGAGI (reference sequence). Written as DNA, the CDR3 is TGTGCCAGCAGTCCACAGCCGGGACAGGGGAACACTGAAGCTTTCTTT. It translates to CASSPQPGQGNTEAFF.

This rearrangement joins TRBV2 to TRBJ2-1; 8 bases are a match to TRBD2. Germline values: CDR1 SNHLY, CDR2 FYNNEI. The trim removed 2 bases at V and 7 bases at J, leaving 7 bases unmatched. The CDR3 totals 15 residues. CDR3 residues: CASSESLAGRNEQFF. CDR3 in DNA: TGTGCCAGCAGTGAATCCCTAGCGGGTCGGAATGAGCAGTTCTTC.